The rows below give T cell receptor beta chains drawn from one sample of a study of T-cell reconstitution after alpha-beta-depleted transplantation in children. MiXCR was run by TCRdb on the PCR reads, yielding one entry per CDR3 protein. The repertoire includes a few hundred thousand distinct CDR3 sequences, 23% of them detected once, and 9.5% to 12% sits in the top ten. This sample comprised PBMCs, mostly from graft donor cells, obtained 180 days after TCRalphabeta/CD19-depleted stem cell transplant. The receptors were gathered from a male patient younger than 18 who had a stem cell transplant for acute lymphoblastic leukemia, so the T cells may come from the graft donor. Both conserved end residues are part of each CDR3. A D gene is named only where the DNA matches it firmly. Not all rows give a size; the values are once, few, many and, for expanded clones, a class.

>NA|NA|TRBJ2-7|TRBV7-9|14
CASSSPGVAYEQYF
TGTGCCAGCAGCTCCCCAGGGGTTGCCTACGAGCAGTACTTC
>TRBD2|NA|TRBJ2-1|TRBV10-2|19
CASSESPGSSGIGDNEQFF
TGCGCCAGCAGTGAGTCGCCTGGGAGTAGCGGGATAGGGGACAATGAGCAGTTCTTC
>TRBD1|few|TRBJ2-1|TRBV24-1|16
CATSDLEGQGYNEQFF
TGTGCCACCAGTGATTTGGAGGGACAGGGGTACAATGAGCAGTTCTTC
>NA|NA|TRBJ1-4|TRBV5-1|15
CASSLERGTNEKLFF
TGCGCCAGCAGCTTGGAACGGGGAACTAATGAAAAACTGTTTTTT
>NA|NA|TRBJ2-5|TRBV10-3|14
CAISEGGGGETQYF
TGTGCCATCAGTGAAGGGGGAGGGGGGGAGACCCAGTACTTC
>TRBD2|NA|TRBJ2-1|TRBV20-1|15
CSARDPSGAHNEQFF
TGCAGTGCTAGAGATCCTAGCGGGGCCCACAATGAGCAGTTCTTC
>NA|NA|TRBJ2-1|TRBV12-3/TRBV12-4|14
CASSPGSARNEQFF
TGTGCCAGCAGTCCGGGATCTGCCCGTAATGAGCAGTTCTTC
>TRBD1|NA|TRBJ2-5|TRBV20-1|13
CSVRATGLETQCF
TGCAGTGTTAGAGCGACAGGGTTAGAGACCCAGTGCTTC
>TRBD2|NA|TRBJ2-2|TRBV20-1|15
CSANRRLAGTGELFF
TGCAGTGCTAACCGTCGACTAGCGGGGACCGGGGAGCTGTTTTTT
>TRBD1|few|TRBJ1-2|TRBV5-1|14
CASSFTGGNYGYTF
TGCGCCAGCAGCTTCACAGGGGGAAACTATGGCTACACCTTC
>TRBD2|few|TRBJ2-7|TRBV19|17
CASSWTSGHHPSHEQYF
TGTGCCAGTAGTTGGACTAGCGGGCACCACCCTTCTCACGAGCAGTACTTC
>NA|NA|TRBJ2-3|TRBV7-3|16
CASSLTSVAGTDTQYF
TGTGCCAGCAGCTTAACGTCGGTAGCGGGCACAGATACGCAGTATTTT
>NA|NA|TRBJ2-7|TRBV4-1|14
CASSQDPGSYEQYF
TGCGCCAGCAGCCAAGATCCGGGGTCCTACGAGCAGTACTTC
>NA|few|TRBJ2-1|TRBV20-1|15
CSARDRSSSYNEQFF
TGCAGTGCTAGAGACAGGTCGAGCTCCTACAATGAGCAGTTCTTC
>NA|NA|TRBJ2-7|TRBV15|14
CATSRGGLSYEQYF
TGTGCCACCAGCAGAGGTGGCTTGAGCTACGAGCAGTACTTC
>NA|few|TRBJ1-2|TRBV4-2|13
CASSQGGGYGYTF
TGTGCCAGCAGCCAAGGGGGAGGGTATGGCTACACCTTC
>NA|few|TRBJ2-2|TRBV6-5|15
CASSYSIGKTGELFF
TGTGCCAGCAGTTATAGTATAGGGAAGACCGGGGAGCTGTTTTTT